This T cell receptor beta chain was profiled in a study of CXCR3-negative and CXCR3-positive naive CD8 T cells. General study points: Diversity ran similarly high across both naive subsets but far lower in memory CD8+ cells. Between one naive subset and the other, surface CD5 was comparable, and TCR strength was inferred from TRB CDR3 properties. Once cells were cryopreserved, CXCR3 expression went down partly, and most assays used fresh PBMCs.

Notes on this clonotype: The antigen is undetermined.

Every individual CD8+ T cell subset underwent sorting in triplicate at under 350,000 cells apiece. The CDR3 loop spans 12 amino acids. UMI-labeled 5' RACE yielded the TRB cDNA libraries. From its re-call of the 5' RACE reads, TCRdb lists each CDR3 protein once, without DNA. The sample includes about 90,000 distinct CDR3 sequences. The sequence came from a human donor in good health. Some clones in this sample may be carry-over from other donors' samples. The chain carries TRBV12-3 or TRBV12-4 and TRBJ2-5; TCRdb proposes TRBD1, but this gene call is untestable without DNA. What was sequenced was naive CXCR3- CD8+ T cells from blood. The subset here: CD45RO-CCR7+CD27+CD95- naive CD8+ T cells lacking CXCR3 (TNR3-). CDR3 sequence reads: CASTPDGAAQYF.